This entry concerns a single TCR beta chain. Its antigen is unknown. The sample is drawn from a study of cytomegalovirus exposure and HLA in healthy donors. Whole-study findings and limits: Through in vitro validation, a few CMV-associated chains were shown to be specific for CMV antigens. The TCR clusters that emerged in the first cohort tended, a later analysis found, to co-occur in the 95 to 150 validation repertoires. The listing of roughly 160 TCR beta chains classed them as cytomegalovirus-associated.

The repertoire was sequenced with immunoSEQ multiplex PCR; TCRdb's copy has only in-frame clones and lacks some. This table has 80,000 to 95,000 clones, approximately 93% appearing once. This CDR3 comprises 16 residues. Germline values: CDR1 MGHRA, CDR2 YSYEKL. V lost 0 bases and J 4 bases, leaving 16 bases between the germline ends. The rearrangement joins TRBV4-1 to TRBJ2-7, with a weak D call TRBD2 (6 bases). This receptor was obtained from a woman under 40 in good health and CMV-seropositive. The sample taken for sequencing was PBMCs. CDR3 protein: CASSQEWPGLIYEQYF. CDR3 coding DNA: TGCGCCAGCAGCCAAGAGTGGCCGGGACTGATATACGAGCAGTACTTC.